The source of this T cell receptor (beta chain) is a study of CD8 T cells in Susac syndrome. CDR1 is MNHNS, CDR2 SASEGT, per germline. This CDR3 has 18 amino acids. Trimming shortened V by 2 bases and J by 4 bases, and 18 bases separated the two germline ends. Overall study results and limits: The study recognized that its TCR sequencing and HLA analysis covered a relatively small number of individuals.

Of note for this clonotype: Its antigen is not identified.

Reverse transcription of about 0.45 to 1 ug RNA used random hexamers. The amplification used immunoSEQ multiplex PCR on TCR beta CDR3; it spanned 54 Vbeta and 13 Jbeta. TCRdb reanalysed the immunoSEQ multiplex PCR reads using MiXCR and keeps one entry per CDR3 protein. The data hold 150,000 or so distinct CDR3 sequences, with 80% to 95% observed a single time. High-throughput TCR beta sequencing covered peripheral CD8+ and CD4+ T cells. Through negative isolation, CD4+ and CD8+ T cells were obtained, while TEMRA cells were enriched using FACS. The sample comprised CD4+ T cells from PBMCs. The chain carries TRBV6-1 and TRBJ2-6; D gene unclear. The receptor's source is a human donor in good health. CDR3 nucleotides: TGTGCCAGCAGTGAATTCCCGTTAGGAAGGTCCGGGGCCAACGTCCTGACTTTC. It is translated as CASSEFPLGRSGANVLTF.